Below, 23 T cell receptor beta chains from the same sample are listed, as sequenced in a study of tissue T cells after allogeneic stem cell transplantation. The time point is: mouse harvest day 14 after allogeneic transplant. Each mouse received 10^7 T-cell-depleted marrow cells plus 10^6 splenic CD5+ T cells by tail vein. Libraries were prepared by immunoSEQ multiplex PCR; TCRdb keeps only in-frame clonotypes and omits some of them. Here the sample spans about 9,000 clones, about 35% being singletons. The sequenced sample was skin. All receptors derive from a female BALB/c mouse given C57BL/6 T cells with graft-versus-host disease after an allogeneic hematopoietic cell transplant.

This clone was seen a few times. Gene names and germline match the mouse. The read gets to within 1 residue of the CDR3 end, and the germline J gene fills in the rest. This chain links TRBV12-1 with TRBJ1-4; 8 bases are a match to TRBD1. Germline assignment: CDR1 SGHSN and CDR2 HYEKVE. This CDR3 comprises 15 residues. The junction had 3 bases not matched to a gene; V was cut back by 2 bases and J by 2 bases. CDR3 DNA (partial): TGTGCCAGCTCTCGGACAGGGCTCTCCAACGAAAGATTATTT. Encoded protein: CASSRTGLSNERLF. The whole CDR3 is CASSRTGLSNERLFF. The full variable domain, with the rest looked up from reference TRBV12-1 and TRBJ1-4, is DSGVVQSPRHIIKEKGGRSVLTCIPISGHSNVVWYQQTLGKELKFLIQHYEKVERDKGFLPSRFSVQQFDDYHSEMNMSALELEDSAMYFCASSRTGLSNERLFFGHGTKLSVL.

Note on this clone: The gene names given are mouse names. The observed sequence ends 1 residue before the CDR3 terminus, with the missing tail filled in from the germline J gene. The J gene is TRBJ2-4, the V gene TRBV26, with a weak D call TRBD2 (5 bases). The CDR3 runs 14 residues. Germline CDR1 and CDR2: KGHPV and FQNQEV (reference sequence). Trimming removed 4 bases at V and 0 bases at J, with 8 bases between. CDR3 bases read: TGTGCCAGCAGTCCTCTGGGTAGTCAAAACACCTTGTAC. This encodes CASSPLGSQNTLY. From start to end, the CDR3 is CASSPLGSQNTLYF.

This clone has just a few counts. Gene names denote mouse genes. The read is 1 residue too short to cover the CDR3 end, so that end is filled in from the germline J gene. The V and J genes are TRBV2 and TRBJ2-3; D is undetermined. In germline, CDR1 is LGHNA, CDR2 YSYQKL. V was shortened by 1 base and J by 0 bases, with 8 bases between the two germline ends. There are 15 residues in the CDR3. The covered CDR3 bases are TGTGCCAGCAGCCAAGGGGCAATTAGTGCAGAAACGCTGTAT. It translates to CASSQGAISAETLY. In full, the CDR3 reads CASSQGAISAETLYF.

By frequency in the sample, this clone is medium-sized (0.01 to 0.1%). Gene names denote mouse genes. The CDR3 is CASSRAENTEVFF. CDR3 DNA (partial): TGTGCCAGCAGCAGGGCGGAGAACACAGAAGTCTTC. The chain combines TRBV26 with TRBJ1-1; the D gene is possibly TRBD1 (5 bases). The read stops 1 residue short of the end of the CDR3; the missing end is completed from the germline J gene. CDR1 KGHPV and CDR2 FQNQEV come from the germline V gene (reference sequence). V was clipped by 6 bases and J by 0 bases, with 8 bases between them. The CDR3 has 13 residues.

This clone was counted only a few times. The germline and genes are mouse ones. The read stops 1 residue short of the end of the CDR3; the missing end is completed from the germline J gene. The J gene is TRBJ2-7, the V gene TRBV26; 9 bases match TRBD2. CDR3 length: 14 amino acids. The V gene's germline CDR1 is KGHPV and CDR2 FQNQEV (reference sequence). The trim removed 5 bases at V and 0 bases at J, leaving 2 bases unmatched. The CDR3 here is CASSSDWGSYEQYF. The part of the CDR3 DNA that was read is TGTGCCAGCAGTTCGGACTGGGGCTCCTATGAACAGTAC.

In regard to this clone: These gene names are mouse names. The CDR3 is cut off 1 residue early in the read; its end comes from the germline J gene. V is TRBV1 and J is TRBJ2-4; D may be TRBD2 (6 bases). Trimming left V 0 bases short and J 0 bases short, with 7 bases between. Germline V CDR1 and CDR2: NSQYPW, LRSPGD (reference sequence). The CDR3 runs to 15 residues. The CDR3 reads CTCSADGGSQNTLYF. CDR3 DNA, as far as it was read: TGCACCTGCAGTGCAGATGGGGGAAGTCAAAACACCTTGTAC.

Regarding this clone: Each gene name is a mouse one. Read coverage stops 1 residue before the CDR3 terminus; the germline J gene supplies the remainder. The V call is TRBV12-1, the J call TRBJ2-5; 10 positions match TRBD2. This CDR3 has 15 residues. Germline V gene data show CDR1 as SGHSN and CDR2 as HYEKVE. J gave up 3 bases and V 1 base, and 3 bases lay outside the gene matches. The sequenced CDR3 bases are TGTGCCAGCTCTCTTCTGGGGGGGCGGCAAGACACCCAGTAC. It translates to CASSLLGGRQDTQY. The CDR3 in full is CASSLLGGRQDTQYF.

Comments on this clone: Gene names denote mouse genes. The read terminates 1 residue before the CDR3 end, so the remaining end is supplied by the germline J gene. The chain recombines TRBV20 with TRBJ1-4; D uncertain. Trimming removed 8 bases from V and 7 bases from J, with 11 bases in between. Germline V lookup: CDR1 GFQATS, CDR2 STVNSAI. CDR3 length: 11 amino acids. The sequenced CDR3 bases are TGTGGTCCCCCCCCGGTCGAAAGATTATTT. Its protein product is CGPPPVERLF. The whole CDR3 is CGPPPVERLFF.

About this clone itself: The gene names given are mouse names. The CDR3 loop is CASSLTGGAREQYF. The CDR3 bases that were read are TGTGCCAGCAGTCTGACTGGGGGGGCGCGAGAACAGTAC. The rearrangement links TRBV26 to TRBJ2-7, with 11 bases matching TRBD2. The read ends 1 residue shy of where the CDR3 ends; the end is completed using the germline J gene. With V trimmed by 2 bases and J by 7 bases, 4 bases remained unmatched. The CDR3 length is 14 residues. The germline V gene encodes CDR1 KGHPV and CDR2 FQNQEV (reference sequence).

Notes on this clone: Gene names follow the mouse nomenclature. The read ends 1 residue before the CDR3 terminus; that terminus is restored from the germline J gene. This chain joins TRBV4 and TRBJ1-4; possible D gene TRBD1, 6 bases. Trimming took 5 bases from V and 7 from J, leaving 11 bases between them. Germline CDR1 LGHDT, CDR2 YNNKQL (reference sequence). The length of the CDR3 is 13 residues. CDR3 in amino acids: CASSQTGGERLFF. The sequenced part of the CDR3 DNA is TGTGCCAGCAGCCAGACAGGAGGCGAAAGATTATTT.

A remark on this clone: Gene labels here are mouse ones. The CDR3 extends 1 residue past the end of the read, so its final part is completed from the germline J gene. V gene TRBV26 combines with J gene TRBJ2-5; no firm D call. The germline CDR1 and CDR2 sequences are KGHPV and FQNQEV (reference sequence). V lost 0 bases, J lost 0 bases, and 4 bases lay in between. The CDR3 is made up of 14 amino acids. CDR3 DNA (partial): TGTGCCAGCAGTCTGTCAGTTAACCAAGACACCCAGTAC. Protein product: CASSLSVNQDTQY. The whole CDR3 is CASSLSVNQDTQYF.

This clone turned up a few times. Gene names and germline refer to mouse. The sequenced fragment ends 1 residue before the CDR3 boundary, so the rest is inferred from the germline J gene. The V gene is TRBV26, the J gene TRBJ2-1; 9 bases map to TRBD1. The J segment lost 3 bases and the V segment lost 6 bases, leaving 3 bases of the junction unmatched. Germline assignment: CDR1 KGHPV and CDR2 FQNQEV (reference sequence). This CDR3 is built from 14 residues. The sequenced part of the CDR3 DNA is TGTGCCAGCAGGACAGGGGGGGGCTATGCTGAGCAGTTC. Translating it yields CASRTGGGYAEQF. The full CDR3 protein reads CASRTGGGYAEQFF.

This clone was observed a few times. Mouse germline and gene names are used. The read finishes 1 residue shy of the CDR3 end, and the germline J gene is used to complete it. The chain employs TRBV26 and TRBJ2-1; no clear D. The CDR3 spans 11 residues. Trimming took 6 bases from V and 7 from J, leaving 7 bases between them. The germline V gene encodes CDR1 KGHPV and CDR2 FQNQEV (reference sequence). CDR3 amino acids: CASSPLAEQFF. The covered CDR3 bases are TGTGCCAGCAGCCCCCTGGCTGAGCAGTTC.

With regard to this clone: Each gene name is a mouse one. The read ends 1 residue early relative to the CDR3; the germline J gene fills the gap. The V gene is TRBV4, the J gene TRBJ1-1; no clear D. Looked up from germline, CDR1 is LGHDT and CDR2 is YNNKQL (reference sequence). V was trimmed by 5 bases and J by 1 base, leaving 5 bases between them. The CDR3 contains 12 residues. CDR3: CASSHRNTEVFF. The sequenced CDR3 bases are TGTGCCAGCAGCCACAGAAACACAGAAGTCTTC.

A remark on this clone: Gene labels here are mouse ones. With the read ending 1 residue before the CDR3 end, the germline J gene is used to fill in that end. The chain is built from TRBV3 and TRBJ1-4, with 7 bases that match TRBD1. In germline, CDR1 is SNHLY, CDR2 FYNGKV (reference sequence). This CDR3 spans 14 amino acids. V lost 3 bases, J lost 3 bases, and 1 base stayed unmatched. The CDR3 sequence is CASSLGQTNERLFF. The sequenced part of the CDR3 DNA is TGTGCCAGCAGCTTGGGACAGACCAACGAAAGATTATTT.

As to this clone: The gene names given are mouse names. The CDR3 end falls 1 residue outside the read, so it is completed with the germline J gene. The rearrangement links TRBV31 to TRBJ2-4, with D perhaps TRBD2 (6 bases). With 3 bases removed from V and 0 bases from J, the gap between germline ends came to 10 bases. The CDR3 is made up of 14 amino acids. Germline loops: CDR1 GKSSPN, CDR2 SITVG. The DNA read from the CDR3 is TGTGCCTGGAGCCCACTGGGTAGTCAAAACACCTTGTAC. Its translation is CAWSPLGSQNTLY. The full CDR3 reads CAWSPLGSQNTLYF.

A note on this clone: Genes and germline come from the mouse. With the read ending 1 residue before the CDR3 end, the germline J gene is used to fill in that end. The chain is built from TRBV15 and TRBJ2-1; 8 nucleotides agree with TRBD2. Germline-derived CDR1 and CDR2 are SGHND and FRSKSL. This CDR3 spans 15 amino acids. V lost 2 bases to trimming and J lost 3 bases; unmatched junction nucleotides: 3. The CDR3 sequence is CASSLYGGVYAEQFF. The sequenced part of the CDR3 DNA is TGTGCCAGCAGTTTATATGGGGGGGTCTATGCTGAGCAGTTC.

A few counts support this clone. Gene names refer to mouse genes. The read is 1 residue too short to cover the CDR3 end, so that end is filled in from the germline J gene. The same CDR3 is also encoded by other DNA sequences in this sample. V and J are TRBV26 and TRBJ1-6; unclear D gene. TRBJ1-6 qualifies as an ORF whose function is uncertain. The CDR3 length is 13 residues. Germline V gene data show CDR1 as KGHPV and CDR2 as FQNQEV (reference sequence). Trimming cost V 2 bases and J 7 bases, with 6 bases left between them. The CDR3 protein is CASSLQENSPLYF. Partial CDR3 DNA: TGTGCCAGCAGTCTGCAGGAAAATTCGCCCCTCTAC.

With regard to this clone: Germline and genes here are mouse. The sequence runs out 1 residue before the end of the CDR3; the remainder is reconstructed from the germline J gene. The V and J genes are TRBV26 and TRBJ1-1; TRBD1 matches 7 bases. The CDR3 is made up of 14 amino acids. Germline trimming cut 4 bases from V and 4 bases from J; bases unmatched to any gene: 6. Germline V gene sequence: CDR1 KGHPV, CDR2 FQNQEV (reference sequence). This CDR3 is CASSQGARSTEVFF. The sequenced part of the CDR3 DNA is TGTGCCAGCAGTCAGGGGGCGCGGAGCACAGAAGTCTTC.

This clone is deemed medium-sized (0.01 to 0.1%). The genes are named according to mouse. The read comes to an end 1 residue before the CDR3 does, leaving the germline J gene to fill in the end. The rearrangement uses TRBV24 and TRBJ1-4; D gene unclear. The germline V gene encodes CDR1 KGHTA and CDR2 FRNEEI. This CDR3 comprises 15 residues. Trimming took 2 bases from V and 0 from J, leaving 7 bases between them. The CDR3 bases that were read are TGTGCCAGCAGTCTGCAACATATTTCCAACGAAAGATTATTT. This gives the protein CASSLQHISNERLF. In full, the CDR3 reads CASSLQHISNERLFF.

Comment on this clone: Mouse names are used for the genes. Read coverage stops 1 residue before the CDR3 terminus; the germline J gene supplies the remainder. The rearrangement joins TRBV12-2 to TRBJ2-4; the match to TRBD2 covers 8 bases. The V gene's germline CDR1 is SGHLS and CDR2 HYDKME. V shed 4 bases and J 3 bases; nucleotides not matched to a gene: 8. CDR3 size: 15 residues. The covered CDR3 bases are TGTGCCAGCTCCCTTGCCTGGGGGGTGCAAAACACCTTGTAC. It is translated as CASSLAWGVQNTLY. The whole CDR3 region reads CASSLAWGVQNTLYF. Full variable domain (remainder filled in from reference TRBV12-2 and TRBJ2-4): NSGVVQSPRYIIKGKGERSILKCIPISGHLSVAWYQQTQGQELKFFIQHYDKMERDKGNLPSRFSVQQFDDYHSEMNMSALELEDSAVYFCASSLAWGVQNTLYFGAGTRLSVL.

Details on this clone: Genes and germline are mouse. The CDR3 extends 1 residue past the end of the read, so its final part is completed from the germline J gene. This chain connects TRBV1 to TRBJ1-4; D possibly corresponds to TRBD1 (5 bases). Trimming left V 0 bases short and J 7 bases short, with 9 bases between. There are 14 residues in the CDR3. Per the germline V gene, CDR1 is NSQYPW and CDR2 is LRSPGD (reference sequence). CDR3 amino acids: CTCSADRGGERLFF. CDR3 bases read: TGCACCTGCAGTGCAGATCGGGGGGGCGAAAGATTATTT.

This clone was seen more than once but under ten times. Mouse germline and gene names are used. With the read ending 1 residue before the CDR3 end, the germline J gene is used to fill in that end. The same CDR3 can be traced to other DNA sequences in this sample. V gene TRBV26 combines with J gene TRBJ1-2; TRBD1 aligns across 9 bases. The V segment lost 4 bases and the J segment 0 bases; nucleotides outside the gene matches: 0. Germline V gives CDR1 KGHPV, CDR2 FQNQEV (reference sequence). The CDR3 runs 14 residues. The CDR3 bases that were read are TGTGCCAGCAGTCGACAGGGGGCAAACTCCGACTACACC. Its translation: CASSRQGANSDYT. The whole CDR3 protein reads CASSRQGANSDYTF. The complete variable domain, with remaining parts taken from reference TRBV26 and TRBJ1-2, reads NSKVIQTPRYLVKGQGQKAKMRCIPEKGHPVVFWYQQNKNNEFKFLINFQNQEVLQQIDMTEKRFSAECPSNSPCSLEIQSSEAGDSALYLCASSRQGANSDYTFGSGTRLLVI.